The rows below give T cell receptor beta chains drawn from one sample of a study of T-cell reconstitution after alpha-beta-depleted transplantation in children. Using its own MiXCR run on the PCR reads, TCRdb lists one record per CDR3 protein. Of approximately 510,000 distinct CDR3 sequences listed, about 16% are singletons. Sample: PBMCs from the stem cell graft donor, taken from the stem cell graft. These receptors were taken from a human donor who donated a stem cell graft to a child with acute lymphoblastic leukemia. The CDR3 runs from the conserved cysteine through the conserved F or W. A D gene is named only where the DNA matches it firmly. Not every row has a clone size; where given, it reads once, few, many or a size class.

d_gene,abundance,j_gene,v_gene,CDR3nt,CDR3aa
NA,NA,TRBJ2-7,TRBV6-1,TGTGCCAGCAATCAGGGGCGCTCCGAGCAGTACTTC,CASNQGRSEQYF
TRBD1,NA,TRBJ2-7,TRBV20-1,TGCAGTGCTAGAGGGACAGGGGCAGGCTACGAGCAGTACTTC,CSARGTGAGYEQYF
NA,NA,TRBJ1-2,TRBV27,TGTGCCAGCAGTCCACCGGGATCCGGCTACACCTTC,CASSPPGSGYTF
NA,once,TRBJ2-7,TRBV28,TGTGCCAGCAGTTACGGCTTGGTTAGCTCCTACGAGCAGTACTTC,CASSYGLVSSYEQYF
TRBD1,NA,TRBJ1-5,TRBV7-9,TGTGCCAGCAGCGGGACAGATAGCAATCAGCCCCAGCATTTT,CASSGTDSNQPQHF
TRBD1,few,TRBJ1-1,TRBV5-6,TGTGCCAGCAGCACAACAGGGGGCACTGAAGCTTTCTTT,CASSTTGGTEAFF
NA,few,TRBJ2-7,TRBV5-6,TGTGCCAGCAGCTTCGCGAGCTACGAGCAGTACTTC,CASSFASYEQYF
NA,few,TRBJ2-5,TRBV11-2,TGTGCCAGCAGCCAAAACAATTTCGGAGAGACCCAGTACTTC,CASSQNNFGETQYF
TRBD2,NA,TRBJ2-7,TRBV4-1,TGCGCCAGCAGCCAACCGGGACTAGCGGGAAGAAACGAGCAGTACTTC,CASSQPGLAGRNEQYF
NA,NA,TRBJ2-3,TRBV6-4,TGTGCCAGCAGTGACTTGATTACAGATACGCAGTATTTT,CASSDLITDTQYF
NA,NA,TRBJ2-7,TRBV29-1,TGCAGCGTTGTGGAACAGGGTGTCCACGAGCAGTACTTC,CSVVEQGVHEQYF
TRBD2,NA,TRBJ2-7,TRBV5-1,TGCGCCAGCAGCCCAGTAGCGGGAAACTACGAGCAGTACTTC,CASSPVAGNYEQYF
NA,few,TRBJ1-1,TRBV7-9,TGTGCCAGCAGCCTCCGTTGGGGGGACACTGAAGCTTTCTTT,CASSLRWGDTEAFF
NA,few,TRBJ2-7,TRBV6-1,TGTGCCAGCAGTGAAGCAGCGAAGCGGTCCTACGAGCAGTACTTC,CASSEAAKRSYEQYF
NA,NA,TRBJ2-7,TRBV10-3,TGTGCCATCAGTGAGTCGAGTTCCACCCTCTACGAGCAGTACTTC,CAISESSSTLYEQYF
NA,NA,TRBJ2-7,TRBV10-3,TGTGCCATCAGTGAGAGGGGCGAGCAGTACTTC,CAISERGEQYF
NA,NA,TRBJ1-4,TRBV6-4,TGTGCCAGCAGCCCTCACCAGGGTAGAGATGAAAAACTGTTTTTT,CASSPHQGRDEKLFF
NA,few,TRBJ1-6,TRBV6-1,TGTGCCAGCAGCCCCCAGCGGGATAATTCACCCCTCCACTTT,CASSPQRDNSPLHF
NA,NA,TRBJ2-7,TRBV11-2,TGTGCCAGCAGCTCCTTCAGGAGTCCCTACGAGCAGTACTTC,CASSSFRSPYEQYF
TRBD1,NA,TRBJ1-5,TRBV4-1,TGCGCCAGCAGCCAAAGCTGGCGGGGACAGGGTCCCAAGCAGCCCCAGCATTTT,CASSQSWRGQGPKQPQHF
TRBD1,NA,TRBJ2-5,TRBV24-1,TGTGCCACCAGTGACCTGGGACAGGGGACGCGAGAGACCCAGTACTTC,CATSDLGQGTRETQYF
TRBD2,NA,TRBJ2-3,TRBV12-3/TRBV12-4,TGTGCCACCTCAACTAGCGGGGTTAGCACAGATACGCAGTATTTT,CATSTSGVSTDTQYF
NA,few,TRBJ2-7,TRBV5-6,TGTGCCAGCAGCCTGGGGTCTACCGAGCAGTACTTC,CASSLGSTEQYF
NA,NA,TRBJ1-2,TRBV7-3,TGTGCCAGCACCTGGGGAGAAGCTAACTATGGCTACACCTTC,CASTWGEANYGYTF
NA,few,TRBJ1-1,TRBV12-3/TRBV12-4,TGTGCCAGCATCCTCATACAGGGTAGGGACACTGAAGCTTTCTTT,CASILIQGRDTEAFF
TRBD1,NA,TRBJ2-6,TRBV5-1,TGCGCCAGCAGCGTACACAGGGGGGCTGGGGCCAACGTCCTGACTTTC,CASSVHRGAGANVLTF
TRBD2,NA,TRBJ2-1,TRBV7-2,TGTGCCAGCAGCCCGGGGACTAGCGGGAGAGAAAGCGAGCAGTTCTTC,CASSPGTSGRESEQFF
TRBD1,NA,TRBJ2-1,TRBV27,TGTGCCAGCAGTGGGATCGACAGGGCATCCTACAATGAGCAGTTCTTC,CASSGIDRASYNEQFF
NA,NA,TRBJ2-1,TRBV2,TGTGCCAGCAGTAGTTTGCGAGTCTCCAATGAGCAGTTCTTC,CASSSLRVSNEQFF
NA,NA,TRBJ1-4,TRBV7-6,TGTGCCAGCAGCTTAGCGCTCACTAAGGAAAAACTGTTTTTT,CASSLALTKEKLFF
NA,few,TRBJ2-5,TRBV24-1,TGTGCCACCTCCCTGGGGAGACAACCTCAAGAGACCCAGTACTTC,CATSLGRQPQETQYF
NA,few,TRBJ2-1,TRBV4-1,TGCGCCAGCGGCCAAGGGTTGCCATACAATGAGCAGTTCTTC,CASGQGLPYNEQFF
TRBD1,NA,TRBJ1-6,TRBV7-3,TGTGCCAGCAGCCCTACCGGGACAGGGCATAATTCACCCCTCCACTTT,CASSPTGTGHNSPLHF
TRBD2,many,TRBJ2-5,TRBV12-3/TRBV12-4,TGTGCCAGCAGTGGGGAGCGGGAGCCGGGGGAGACCCAGTACTTC,CASSGEREPGETQYF
NA,few,TRBJ1-3,TRBV6-1,TGTGCCAGCAGGGCCTACGGGAACTCTGGAAACACCATATATTTT,CASRAYGNSGNTIYF
NA,few,TRBJ2-2,TRBV5-1,TGCGCCAGCAGCCCCAGGGGTGAGAACACCGGGGAGCTGTTTTTT,CASSPRGENTGELFF
NA,NA,TRBJ2-6,TRBV12-3/TRBV12-4,TGTGCCAGCAGTACCCGACAGCTTGTAACATCTGGGGCCAACGTCCTGACTTTC,CASSTRQLVTSGANVLTF
TRBD1,NA,TRBJ1-1,TRBV12-3/TRBV12-4,TGTGCCAGCAGTCCCAACAGGGGGAACACTGAAGCTTTCTTT,CASSPNRGNTEAFF
NA,few,TRBJ2-7,TRBV11-2,TGTGCCAGCAGCTTAGATCAAGGCGGTTATAGCTCCTACGAGCAGTACTTC,CASSLDQGGYSSYEQYF
NA,few,TRBJ1-1,TRBV18,TGTGCCAGCTCACCAGTGAGTAGGAACACTGAAGCTTTCTTT,CASSPVSRNTEAFF
NA,few,TRBJ2-1,TRBV20-1,TGCAGTGCTGTCATAAGGGGCGCATCCTACAATGAGCAGTTCTTC,CSAVIRGASYNEQFF